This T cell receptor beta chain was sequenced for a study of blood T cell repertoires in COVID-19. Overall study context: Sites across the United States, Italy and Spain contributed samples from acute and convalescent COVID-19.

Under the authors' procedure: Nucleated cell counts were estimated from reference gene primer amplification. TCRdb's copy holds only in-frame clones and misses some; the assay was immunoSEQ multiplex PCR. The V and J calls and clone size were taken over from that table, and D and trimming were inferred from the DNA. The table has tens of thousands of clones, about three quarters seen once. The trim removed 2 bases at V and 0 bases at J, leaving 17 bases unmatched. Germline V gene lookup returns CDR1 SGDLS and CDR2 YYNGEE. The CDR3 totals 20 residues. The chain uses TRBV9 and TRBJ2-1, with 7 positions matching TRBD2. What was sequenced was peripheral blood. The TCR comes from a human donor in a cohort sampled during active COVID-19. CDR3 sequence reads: CASSVSVAGLTQSSYNEQFF. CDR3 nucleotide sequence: TGTGCCAGCAGCGTTTCTGTAGCGGGCCTAACCCAATCCTCCTACAATGAGCAGTTCTTC.